A selection of T cell receptor beta chains follows, all from one sample in a study of blood T cell repertoires in COVID-19. TCRdb keeps only in-frame clones here, not all; method: immunoSEQ multiplex PCR. The data show roughly 400,000 clones, with 85% to 90% seen just once and approximately 1.2% held by the top ten. The sequencing sample was made of PBMCs or T cells enriched from blood (not recorded which). The origin of the receptors is a man aged 30-40 years who had recovered from COVID-19. CDR3s include the opening cysteine and the closing phenylalanine or tryptophan. The D gene is left open where the match is weak. A clone size is listed for some rows: how often the clone was seen (once, few, many), or a class if it is expanded.

V	J	size	D	DNA	CDR3
TRBV12-3/TRBV12-4	TRBJ1-4	once	NA	TGTGCCAGCACGGACAGTGGGATCGGAAAACTGTTTTTT	CASTDSGIGKLFF
TRBV11-2	TRBJ1-5	few	NA	TGTGCCAGCAGCTTAGCAGGGGACAATCAGCCCCAGCATTTT	CASSLAGDNQPQHF
TRBV2	TRBJ1-1	few	NA	TGTGCCAGCAGTGTGGGACAGAACACTGAAGCTTTCTTT	CASSVGQNTEAFF
TRBV12-5	TRBJ2-3	NA	TRBD2	TGTGCTAGTGGTTTGGTATTGAGCGGGACCACCACAGATACGCAGTATTTT	CASGLVLSGTTTDTQYF
TRBV7-8	TRBJ2-3	NA	NA	TGTGCCAGCAGCACAGGGCCGGCGGATACGCAGTATTTT	CASSTGPADTQYF
TRBV30	TRBJ1-5	NA	TRBD1	TGTGCCTGGAGTGGGGGGACAGGGCTAGGGGATCAGCCCCAGCATTTT	CAWSGGTGLGDQPQHF
TRBV4-2	TRBJ2-7	NA	TRBD2	TGTGCCAGCAGCCTCCACCCGGGACTAGCGGGGGAGCAGTACTTC	CASSLHPGLAGEQYF
TRBV3-1/TRBV3-2	TRBJ2-7	NA	TRBD2	TGTGCCAGCAGCCAAGAGAATCCAGCGGGAGGCGTTTACGAGCAGTACTTC	CASSQENPAGGVYEQYF
TRBV6-6	TRBJ1-3	NA	NA	TGTGCCAGTAGGGACAACTACTCTGGAAACACCATATATTTT	CASRDNYSGNTIYF
TRBV27	TRBJ1-1	NA	NA	TGTGCCGCAGGGGTGAACACTGAAGCTTTCTTT	CAAGVNTEAFF
TRBV28	TRBJ1-2	NA	TRBD1	TGTGCCAGCAGGGACAGGGGTTTACCGGGCTACACCTTC	CASRDRGLPGYTF
TRBV7-6	TRBJ2-3	NA	NA	TGTGCCAGCAGCTTACCCGGACAGAGCACAGATACGCAGTATTTT	CASSLPGQSTDTQYF
TRBV29-1	TRBJ1-1	NA	NA	TGCAGCGTGTCTATTATGGGCGACACTGAAGCTTTCTTT	CSVSIMGDTEAFF
TRBV10-3	TRBJ2-2	NA	NA	TGTGCCATCTACCGGGGAGCCGCAAACACCGGGGAGCTGTTTTTT	CAIYRGAANTGELFF
TRBV29-1	TRBJ1-1	NA	NA	TGCAGCGTAGACAGGATAGAGACTGAAGCTTTCTTT	CSVDRIETEAFF
TRBV11-2	TRBJ1-1	NA	NA	TGTGCCAGCAGGCAAATCGCCCGGACAAAAGCTTTCTTT	CASRQIARTKAFF
TRBV28	TRBJ1-4	NA	NA	TGTGCCAGCAGCCTGGCTCGTGGGCGTCTGTTTTTT	CASSLARGRLFF
TRBV7-9	TRBJ1-2	NA	NA	TGTGCCAGCAGCTTAGGAGGGGGAGACCCCTTCGATGGCTACACCTTC	CASSLGGGDPFDGYTF
TRBV5-6	TRBJ2-1	few	TRBD2	TGTGCCAGCACCCGTAGCGGGTTCTACAATGAGCAGTTCTTC	CASTRSGFYNEQFF
TRBV19	TRBJ1-5	once	NA	TGTGCCAGTAACGTGGGGGCAGGCAATCAGCCCCAGCATTTT	CASNVGAGNQPQHF
TRBV30	TRBJ1-1	NA	TRBD1	TGTGCCTGGGGACTTGGGACAGGGGGGACTGAAGCTTTCTTT	CAWGLGTGGTEAFF
TRBV5-1	TRBJ2-1	NA	NA	TGCGCCAGCAGCGCAGGGGTGGTGGGTGATGAGCAGTTCTTC	CASSAGVVGDEQFF
TRBV27	TRBJ1-6	NA	NA	TGTGCCAGCAGAGAAGGTGGGGCATCCCTCCACTTT	CASREGGASLHF
TRBV19	TRBJ1-1	NA	TRBD1	TGTGCCAGTAGTCATCAGGGGGGACAGGGATTTGAAGCTTTCTTT	CASSHQGGQGFEAFF
TRBV7-9	TRBJ1-2	NA	TRBD1	TGTGCCAGCAGCTTAGGGACAGGGGGGTACTATGGCTACACCTTC	CASSLGTGGYYGYTF
TRBV30	TRBJ1-3	NA	TRBD1	TGTGCCTGGGCCGACAGGGTGGGGGGCACCATATATTTT	CAWADRVGGTIYF
TRBV5-1	TRBJ1-1	NA	NA	TGCGCCAGCAGCTTGGCCCAGGGCCCAGGGACTGAAGCTTTCTTT	CASSLAQGPGTEAFF
TRBV4-1	TRBJ1-5	few	TRBD1	TGCGCCAGCAGCCAAGCCGGGACAGGGACCTTTGGCAATCAGCCCCAGCATTTT	CASSQAGTGTFGNQPQHF
TRBV19	TRBJ2-1	few	TRBD1	TGTGCCAGTACCCGGGACAGGGTAAACAATGAGCAGTTCTTC	CASTRDRVNNEQFF